What follows is one TCR beta chain and its context. No antigen is known for it. Per-nucleotide qualities are absent, and no much larger clonotype sits a single base away. This entry comes from a study of vaccination effects on CD4 cells after COVID-19 (dated by TCRdb to 2021 to 2024). Turning to the overall study: In the ViraFEST assay, PBMC were stimulated with viral peptide pools, and antigen-specific CD4+ T cell clonotypes were then identified by expansion using TCR sequencing. Each participant received two doses of an mRNA SARS-CoV-2 vaccine, either BNT162b2 or mRNA-1273. A total of 10 COVID-19 convalescent patients and a handful of SARS-CoV-2-naive healthy vaccine recipients were included in the full study. A few million PBMC per well were cultured with about 9.6 ug/ml peptides in IMDM containing around 5.3% human AB serum, around 10 IU/ml IL-2 and gentamicin. The study compared SARS-CoV-2 spike-specific CD4+ TCR repertoires before and after mRNA vaccination in COVID-19 convalescent patients and infection-naive vaccine recipients. In the study, cultures from other donors were sequenced using the Oncomine TCR Beta short-read assay on an Illumina iSeq 100.

The library was built by means of the immunoSEQ multiplex PCR assay. DNA from the cultured and isolated CD4+ T cells underwent TCR beta CDR3 sequencing. In the authors' own workflow: The analysis removed non-productive TCR sequences, trimmed reads to the CDR3 region, and retained only CDR3s that were 7 or more amino acids long. The MANAFEST web app was used to identify antigen-specific clonotypes by comparing expansion in peptide wells with expansion in reference cultures. To be called positive, a clone needed expansion at FDR<0.05 compared with the reference and with all other wells, an odds ratio greater than 5, and a frequency greater than 0.1% in two replicate wells. A clonotype was called cross-reactive if it was significantly expanded both in SARS-CoV-2 spike wells and in at least one common cold coronavirus spike condition. Using the stringdist R package, CDR3 similarity was measured by Levenshtein distance, and unrooted trees were constructed with ape in R 3.6.1. TCRdb re-hosts the immuneACCESS table, in-frame sequences only. Its copies lack some clones; in the studies checked, an unresolved V gene accounts for under half of them, and the cause for the rest is not known. From that table come the V and J calls and clone size; the DNA was used to work out D and trimming. Present in this sample are under 40,000 clones, approximately 70% of which were seen just once. About 3.8% of the sample rests with the top ten.

Here V drops 5 bases and J drops 2 bases, and the junction holds 4 bases not matched to any gene. CDR1 and CDR2 (SGHNT, YYREEE) derive from the germline V gene (reference sequence). The CDR3 spans 14 residues, from the cysteine through the phenylalanine. Kept here is only the CDR3 DNA, which spans 42 bases and is read in frame from base 1. The paper's findings and limits, for the study overall: Clones induced by infection and clones induced by vaccination both contracted markedly at late timepoints after vaccination, which fits with T cell responses waning over time. Among healthy vaccine recipients, nearly all vaccine-induced clones were SARS-CoV-2 mono-reactive, and only 1 of 255 was cross-reactive with common cold coronaviruses. Only a small number of convalescent patients were included, and no early post-infection timepoints were available, which limited the study.

After about 9 days of culture, CD4+ T cells were isolated with the EasySep CD4+ T cell isolation kit. The absence of prior SARS-CoV-2 infection in healthy vaccine recipients was confirmed by negative nucleocapsid antibodies before and after vaccination. On days 3 and 7, half of the culture medium was replaced with fresh IL-2-containing medium. Unless noted otherwise, every peptide stimulation condition was cultured in triplicate wells. Using Ficoll-Paque Plus gradient centrifugation, PBMC were separated from whole blood and then either used fresh or cryopreserved at -140C. Genomic DNA was extracted from cultured CD4+ T cells with the QIAamp micro DNA kit.

The receptor comes from a human donor who received a COVID-19 vaccine. The chain links TRBV5-4 with TRBJ2-5, and TRBD1 matches 9 of the central bases. Sequenced material: CD4+ T cells from PBMCs cultured without peptide, taken before COVID-19 vaccination. In nucleotide form, the sequence is TGTGCCAGCAGTCCGGACAGGGGACAAGAGACCCAGTACTTC. It is translated as CASSPDRGQETQYF. Where the CDR3 stops, the reference TRBV5-4 and TRBJ2-5 genes take over; the full variable domain is ETGVTQSPTHLIKTRGQQVTLRCSSQSGHNTVSWYQQALGQGPQFIFQYYREEENGRGNFPPRFSGLQFPNYSSELNVNALELDDSALYLCASSPDRGQETQYFGPGTRLLVL.